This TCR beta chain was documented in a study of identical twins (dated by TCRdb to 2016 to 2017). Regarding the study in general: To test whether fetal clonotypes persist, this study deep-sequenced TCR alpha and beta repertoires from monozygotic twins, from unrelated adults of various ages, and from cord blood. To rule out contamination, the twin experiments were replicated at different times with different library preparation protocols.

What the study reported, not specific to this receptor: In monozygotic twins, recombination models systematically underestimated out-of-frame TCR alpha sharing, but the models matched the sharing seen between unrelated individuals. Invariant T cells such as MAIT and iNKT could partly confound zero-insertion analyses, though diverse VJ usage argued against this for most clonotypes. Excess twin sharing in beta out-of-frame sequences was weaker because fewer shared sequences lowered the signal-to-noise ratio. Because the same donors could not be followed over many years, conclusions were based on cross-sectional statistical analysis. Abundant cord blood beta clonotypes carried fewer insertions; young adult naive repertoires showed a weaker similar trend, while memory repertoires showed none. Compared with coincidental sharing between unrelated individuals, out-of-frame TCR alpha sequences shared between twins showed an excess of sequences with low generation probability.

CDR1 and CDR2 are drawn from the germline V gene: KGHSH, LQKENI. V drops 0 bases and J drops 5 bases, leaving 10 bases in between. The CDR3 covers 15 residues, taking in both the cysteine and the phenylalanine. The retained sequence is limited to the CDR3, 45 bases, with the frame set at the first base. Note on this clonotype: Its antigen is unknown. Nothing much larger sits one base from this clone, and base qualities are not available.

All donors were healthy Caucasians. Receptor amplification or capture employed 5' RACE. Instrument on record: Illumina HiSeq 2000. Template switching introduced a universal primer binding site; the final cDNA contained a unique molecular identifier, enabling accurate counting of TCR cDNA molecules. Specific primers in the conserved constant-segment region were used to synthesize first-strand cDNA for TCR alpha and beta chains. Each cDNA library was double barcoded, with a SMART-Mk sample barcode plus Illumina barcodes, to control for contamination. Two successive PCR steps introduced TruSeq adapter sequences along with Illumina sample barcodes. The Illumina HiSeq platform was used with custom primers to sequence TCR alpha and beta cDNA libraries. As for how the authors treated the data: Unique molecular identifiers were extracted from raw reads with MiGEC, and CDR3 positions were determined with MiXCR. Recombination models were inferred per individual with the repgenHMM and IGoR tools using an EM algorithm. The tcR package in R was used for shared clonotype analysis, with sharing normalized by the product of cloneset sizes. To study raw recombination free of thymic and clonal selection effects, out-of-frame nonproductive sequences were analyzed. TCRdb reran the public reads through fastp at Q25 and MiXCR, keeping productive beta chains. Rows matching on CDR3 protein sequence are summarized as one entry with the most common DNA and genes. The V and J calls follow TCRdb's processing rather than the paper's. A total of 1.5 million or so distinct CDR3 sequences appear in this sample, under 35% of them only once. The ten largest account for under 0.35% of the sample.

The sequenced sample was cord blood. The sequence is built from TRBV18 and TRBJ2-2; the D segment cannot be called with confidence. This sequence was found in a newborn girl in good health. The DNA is TGTGCCAGCTCACCACCGGCGGTGAAGACCGGGGAGCTGTTTTTT. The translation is CASSPPAVKTGELFF.